This is a list of T cell receptor beta chains from one sample in a study of T-cell memory formation after mild COVID-19. TCRdb re-called the 5' RACE reads with MiXCR, one entry per CDR3 protein. In the table there are 45,000 to 65,000 distinct CDR3 sequences, over 8.5% of which are singletons. Sequenced material: PBMCs or a T cell subset sorted from them (not recorded which). These receptors all come from an adult woman who had mild COVID-19 (a few samples of this study predate the infection). Cell type and time point are not known. CDR3s include the opening cysteine and the closing phenylalanine or tryptophan. Each record gives: CDR3 protein, CDR3 DNA, clone size, D gene, J gene, V gene. A D gene is named only where the DNA matches it firmly. Some rows have no size entry. The others give once, few or many, or a class for an expanded clone.

CDR3 protein: CASRGREGPDYEQYF; CDR3 DNA: TGTGCCAGCAGGGGGAGGGAGGGCCCAGACTACGAGCAGTACTTC; clone size: many; D gene: TRBD2; J gene: TRBJ2-7; V gene: TRBV7-8
CDR3 protein: CASSVAGTSGRSYF; CDR3 DNA: TGTGCCAGCAGTGTAGCCGGGACTAGCGGGAGAAGTTACTTC; clone size: .; D gene: TRBD2; J gene: TRBJ2-7; V gene: TRBV6-6
CDR3 protein: CASSPWDRTYEQYF; CDR3 DNA: TGTGCCAGCTCACCGTGGGACAGAACCTACGAGCAGTACTTC; clone size: .; D gene: TRBD1; J gene: TRBJ2-7; V gene: TRBV18
CDR3 protein: CASSLSGGGSDTQYF; CDR3 DNA: TGTGCCAGCAGCCTTAGCGGGGGAGGATCAGATACGCAGTATTTT; clone size: many; D gene: TRBD2; J gene: TRBJ2-3; V gene: TRBV13
CDR3 protein: CASSVVGSGAYNEQFF; CDR3 DNA: TGTGCCAGCAGCGTAGTTGGTAGCGGGGCATACAATGAGCAGTTCTTC; clone size: few; D gene: TRBD2; J gene: TRBJ2-1; V gene: TRBV9
CDR3 protein: CASRDGHLGDTQYF; CDR3 DNA: TGTGCCAGCAGAGATGGACATCTTGGAGATACGCAGTATTTT; clone size: few; D gene: .; J gene: TRBJ2-3; V gene: TRBV3-1
CDR3 protein: CASSSSSWEQGTEAFF; CDR3 DNA: TGTGCCAGCAGTTCCTCCTCGTGGGAGCAGGGCACTGAAGCTTTCTTT; clone size: few; D gene: .; J gene: TRBJ1-1; V gene: TRBV6-5
CDR3 protein: CASSPFTDFSYNEQFF; CDR3 DNA: TGTGCCAGCTCACCGTTTACAGATTTTTCCTACAATGAGCAGTTCTTC; clone size: few; D gene: .; J gene: TRBJ2-1; V gene: TRBV18
CDR3 protein: CASSRGLLLEADTQYF; CDR3 DNA: TGCGCCAGCAGCCGGGGACTCCTACTGGAGGCAGATACGCAGTATTTT; clone size: medium-sized; D gene: .; J gene: TRBJ2-3; V gene: TRBV4-1
CDR3 protein: CTSSLLNEQFF; CDR3 DNA: TGTACCAGCAGCTTGTTAAATGAGCAGTTCTTC; clone size: .; D gene: .; J gene: TRBJ2-1; V gene: TRBV5-6
CDR3 protein: CASGLGGPESEQYF; CDR3 DNA: TGTGCTAGTGGCCTCGGAGGGCCTGAATCCGAGCAGTACTTC; clone size: many; D gene: .; J gene: TRBJ2-7; V gene: TRBV12-5
CDR3 protein: CASRISGRGSYNEQFF; CDR3 DNA: TGTGCCAGCAGGATTAGCGGGCGCGGTTCCTACAATGAGCAGTTCTTC; clone size: few; D gene: TRBD2; J gene: TRBJ2-1; V gene: TRBV12-3/TRBV12-4
CDR3 protein: CASSLAAGMNTEAFF; CDR3 DNA: TGCGCCAGCAGCTTGGCCGCGGGGATGAACACTGAAGCTTTCTTT; clone size: few; D gene: .; J gene: TRBJ1-1; V gene: TRBV5-1
CDR3 protein: CASSVGETGDYGYTF; CDR3 DNA: TGTGCCAGCAGCGTAGGTGAGACAGGGGACTATGGCTACACCTTC; clone size: .; D gene: TRBD1; J gene: TRBJ1-2; V gene: TRBV9
CDR3 protein: CASSFVHRSTDTQYF; CDR3 DNA: TGTGCCAGCAGCTTCGTGCACAGATCCACAGATACGCAGTATTTT; clone size: .; D gene: .; J gene: TRBJ2-3; V gene: TRBV7-8
CDR3 protein: CSARVPRPSRTSGTSSDTQYF; CDR3 DNA: TGCAGTGCTAGAGTTCCTCGACCGTCCCGGACTAGCGGGACGTCATCTGATACGCAGTATTTT; clone size: many; D gene: TRBD2; J gene: TRBJ2-3; V gene: TRBV20-1
CDR3 protein: CASSPETGPQETQYF; CDR3 DNA: TGCGCCAGCAGCCCCGAGACCGGCCCTCAAGAGACCCAGTACTTC; clone size: many; D gene: .; J gene: TRBJ2-5; V gene: TRBV5-1
CDR3 protein: CASSFPVPEANTQYF; CDR3 DNA: TGTGCCAGCAGTTTCCCCGTCCCGGAGGCAAATACGCAGTATTTT; clone size: many; D gene: .; J gene: TRBJ2-3; V gene: TRBV12-3/TRBV12-4
CDR3 protein: CASSYGRTGDGYTF; CDR3 DNA: TGTGCCAGCAGTTATGGGCGGACAGGGGATGGCTACACCTTC; clone size: few; D gene: TRBD1; J gene: TRBJ1-2; V gene: TRBV6-5
CDR3 protein: CSAIISGPPYEQYF; CDR3 DNA: TGCAGTGCTATAATTAGCGGCCCTCCCTACGAGCAGTACTTC; clone size: many; D gene: .; J gene: TRBJ2-7; V gene: TRBV20-1
CDR3 protein: CASSPVPVGRDNEQFF; CDR3 DNA: TGTGCCAGCAGCCCAGTACCGGTGGGGCGGGACAATGAGCAGTTCTTC; clone size: many; D gene: .; J gene: TRBJ2-1; V gene: TRBV14
CDR3 protein: CASSSEPGTGYREQYF; CDR3 DNA: TGTGCCAGCAGCTCCGAGCCCGGGACAGGGTACCGCGAGCAGTACTTC; clone size: many; D gene: TRBD1; J gene: TRBJ2-7; V gene: TRBV11-2
CDR3 protein: CSAGLAGGNTGELFF; CDR3 DNA: TGCAGTGCTGGACTAGCGGGAGGGAACACCGGGGAGCTGTTTTTT; clone size: .; D gene: TRBD2; J gene: TRBJ2-2; V gene: TRBV20-1
CDR3 protein: CASSPGIGAPTDTQYF; CDR3 DNA: TGTGCCAGTAGTCCCGGTATCGGGGCACCCACAGATACGCAGTATTTT; clone size: .; D gene: .; J gene: TRBJ2-3; V gene: TRBV19
CDR3 protein: CASSSPGTGNPYEQYF; CDR3 DNA: TGTGCCAGCAGTTCGCCCGGGACAGGGAATCCCTACGAGCAGTACTTC; clone size: many; D gene: TRBD1; J gene: TRBJ2-7; V gene: TRBV6-2/TRBV6-3
CDR3 protein: CASSPGEASSYEQYF; CDR3 DNA: TGCGCCAGCAGCCCGGGAGAGGCGAGCTCCTACGAGCAGTACTTC; clone size: few; D gene: .; J gene: TRBJ2-7; V gene: TRBV5-1
CDR3 protein: CASSVNSGRTQYF; CDR3 DNA: TGTGCCAGCAGCGTTAATAGCGGGCGGACGCAGTATTTT; clone size: .; D gene: TRBD2; J gene: TRBJ2-3; V gene: TRBV28
CDR3 protein: CASSLTGGEQYF; CDR3 DNA: TGCGCCAGCAGCTTGACAGGGGGCGAGCAGTACTTC; clone size: .; D gene: TRBD1; J gene: TRBJ2-7; V gene: TRBV5-1
CDR3 protein: CASGPGGQADTQYF; CDR3 DNA: TGTGCCAGCGGGCCCGGGGGGCAGGCAGATACGCAGTATTTT; clone size: few; D gene: .; J gene: TRBJ2-3; V gene: TRBV7-6
CDR3 protein: CSVAQGDTEAFF; CDR3 DNA: TGCAGCGTCGCACAGGGGGACACTGAAGCTTTCTTT; clone size: .; D gene: TRBD1; J gene: TRBJ1-1; V gene: TRBV29-1
CDR3 protein: CASSLAGRGRLNTEAFF; CDR3 DNA: TGTGCCAGCAGCTTAGCGGGGCGGGGCCGGCTAAACACTGAAGCTTTCTTT; clone size: few; D gene: .; J gene: TRBJ1-1; V gene: TRBV7-9
CDR3 protein: CASSQSGTKPWYF; CDR3 DNA: TGCGCCAGCAGCCAAAGCGGAACAAAGCCTTGGTACTTC; clone size: few; D gene: .; J gene: TRBJ2-5; V gene: TRBV4-1
CDR3 protein: CASSHDRVGTGNTIYF; CDR3 DNA: TGTGCCAGCAGCCACGACAGGGTGGGAACTGGAAACACCATATATTTT; clone size: .; D gene: TRBD1; J gene: TRBJ1-3; V gene: TRBV12-3/TRBV12-4
CDR3 protein: CASSQPGGTGGFYEQYF; CDR3 DNA: TGCGCCAGCAGCCAGCCGGGGGGGACAGGGGGTTTCTACGAGCAGTACTTC; clone size: many; D gene: TRBD1; J gene: TRBJ2-7; V gene: TRBV4-1
CDR3 protein: CSARQLGSSGNTIYF; CDR3 DNA: TGCAGTGCTAGACAGCTCGGGAGCTCTGGAAACACCATATATTTT; clone size: .; D gene: .; J gene: TRBJ1-3; V gene: TRBV20-1
CDR3 protein: CASSAYGGTEYRDTQYF; CDR3 DNA: TGTGCCAGCAGCGCGTATGGCGGGACGGAATATCGGGATACGCAGTATTTT; clone size: .; D gene: .; J gene: TRBJ2-3; V gene: TRBV7-2
CDR3 protein: CASSLGTSFRETQYF; CDR3 DNA: TGTGCCAGCAGCTTGGGGACTAGCTTCCGGGAGACCCAGTACTTC; clone size: few; D gene: TRBD2; J gene: TRBJ2-5; V gene: TRBV11-3
CDR3 protein: CASSQRYTENYGYTF; CDR3 DNA: TGTGCCAGCAGCCAAAGATACACAGAGAACTATGGCTACACCTTC; clone size: .; D gene: .; J gene: TRBJ1-2; V gene: TRBV3-1
CDR3 protein: CASSLMASGGASTDTQYF; CDR3 DNA: TGTGCCAGCAGCTTAATGGCTAGCGGGGGGGCTAGCACAGATACGCAGTATTTT; clone size: many; D gene: TRBD2; J gene: TRBJ2-3; V gene: TRBV7-3
CDR3 protein: CASSLGFGAGQETQYF; CDR3 DNA: TGCGCCAGCAGCTTGGGTTTCGGGGCGGGACAAGAGACCCAGTACTTC; clone size: .; D gene: .; J gene: TRBJ2-5; V gene: TRBV5-1
CDR3 protein: CSGKGGYTDTQYF; CDR3 DNA: TGCAGCGGAAAGGGGGGGTACACAGATACGCAGTATTTT; clone size: few; D gene: .; J gene: TRBJ2-3; V gene: TRBV29-1